The 26 T cell receptor beta chains reported below all come from one sample, sequenced in a study of cytomegalovirus exposure and HLA in healthy donors. Researchers ran the PCR with 60 Vbeta and 13 Jbeta primers. Profiled with immunoSEQ multiplex PCR; TCRdb holds only in-frame clones, not every one. The table has about 93,000 clones, approximately 69% seen once. Sequencing used PBMCs. The receptors stem from a boy under 18 in good health and CMV-seropositive.

The rearrangement joins TRBV19 to TRBJ2-3, with 11 bases lining up with TRBD1. J gave up 4 bases and V 6 bases, and 6 bases lay outside the gene matches. Germline V gives CDR1 LNHDA, CDR2 SQIVND (reference sequence). This CDR3 comprises 15 residues. The CDR3 is CASSSGTGGSDTQYF. The CDR3 DNA reads as TGTGCCAGTAGCTCCGGGACAGGGGGGTCAGATACGCAGTATTTT.

The chain links TRBV30 to TRBJ1-1; TRBD1 is a possible D gene (6 bases). CDR3 length: 12 residues. Germline CDR1 reads GTSNPN; CDR2 reads SVGIG (reference sequence). V lost 2 bases and J lost 7, with 11 bases in between. CDR3 sequence: CAWSPGTFEAFF. The CDR3 DNA is TGTGCCTGGAGTCCAGGGACATTTGAAGCTTTCTTT.

The chain uses TRBV19 and TRBJ2-2, with D possibly TRBD2 on 5 matching bases. Germline V gives CDR1 LNHDA, CDR2 SQIVND (reference sequence). V dropped 7 bases and J dropped 3 bases, with 9 bases sitting between them. The CDR3 has 13 residues. The DNA of the CDR3 is TGTGCCAGTACACCGGACTACACCGGGGAGCTGTTTTTT. It translates to CASTPDYTGELFF.

The V and J genes are TRBV30 and TRBJ1-2, with 7 bases identical to TRBD1. Unmatched junction bases numbered 7, after V lost 6 bases and J lost 3 bases. This CDR3 comprises 13 residues. Per germline, CDR1 GTSNPN and CDR2 SVGIG (reference sequence). The CDR3 DNA reads TGTGCCTGCAGTCCGGACAGGTACTATGGCTACACCTTC. This codes for CACSPDRYYGYTF.

This chain connects TRBV9 to TRBJ2-1; 10 nucleotides agree with TRBD2. The CDR3 has 15 residues. Unmatched junction bases numbered 5, after V lost 4 bases and J lost 4 bases. Looked up from germline, CDR1 is SGDLS and CDR2 is YYNGEE. The CDR3 region is CASSNGLAEYNEQFF. The CDR3 region has the DNA TGTGCCAGCAGCAACGGACTAGCGGAATACAATGAGCAGTTCTTC.

A single count supports this clone. CDR3 protein: CSVQPWGTGISYEQYF. In DNA form, the CDR3 reads TGCAGCGTGCAACCCTGGGGGACAGGAATCTCCTACGAGCAGTACTTC. V is TRBV29-1 and J is TRBJ2-7; 8 positions match TRBD1. Germline CDR1 reads SQVTM; CDR2 reads ANQGSEA. CDR3 length: 16 amino acids. Unmatched junction bases numbered 13, after V lost 6 bases and J lost 0 bases.

The chain employs TRBV27 and TRBJ2-3; D possibly corresponds to TRBD1 (5 bases). V gave up 7 bases and J gave up 3 bases, with 23 bases separating them. CDR1 is MNHEY and CDR2 is SMNVEV in the germline V gene (reference sequence). The CDR3 sequence is 17 residues long. The DNA for the CDR3 is TGTGCCAGCAAGTTTATTGGGCTGGGGCGGACAACAGATACGCAGTATTTT. This translates into CASKFIGLGRTTDTQYF.

V usage is TRBV9 and J usage is TRBJ2-2; D gene unclear. V was shortened by 2 bases and J by 3 bases, with 11 bases between the two germline ends. CDR1 and CDR2 (germline): SGDLS, YYNGEE. This CDR3 comprises 15 residues. The CDR3: CASSVGHGYTGELFF. The CDR3 DNA follows: TGTGCCAGCAGCGTCGGTCACGGTTACACCGGGGAGCTGTTTTTT.

This clone was observed a handful of times. This chain links TRBV28 with TRBJ2-7; D is unresolved. The CDR3 extends over 11 amino acids. Trimming cost V 5 bases and J 4 bases, with 6 bases left between them. Germline lookup yields CDR1 MDHEN and CDR2 SYDVKM. CDR3 sequence (DNA): TGTGCCAGCAGTCCCCATTACGAGCAGTACTTC. Amino acids: CASSPHYEQYF.

The gene calls are TRBV30 and TRBJ2-5; D unclear. Gene TRBJ2-7 matches the end of the DNA better, so the J call may be wrong. Germline CDR1 and CDR2: GTSNPN and SVGIG (reference sequence). The CDR3 totals 15 residues. The CDR3 coding sequence is TGTGCCTGGGAGGAACCCAGTCCGAGCTCCTACGAGCAGTACTTC. Translation: CAWEEPSPSSYEQYF.

This clone occurred a few times. The chain couples TRBV19 to TRBJ1-1; tentatively, D is TRBD1 (5 bases). Germline CDR1 reads LNHDA; CDR2 reads SQIVND (reference sequence). The CDR3 contains 13 residues. Trimming removed 9 bases from V and 1 base from J, with 12 bases in between. The CDR3 sequence: CASLRRGNTEAFF. CDR3 DNA sequence: TGTGCCAGCCTTAGGAGGGGGAACACTGAAGCTTTCTTT.

The chain links TRBV30 to TRBJ2-7; 10 positions agree with TRBD2. The germline V gene encodes CDR1 GTSNPN and CDR2 SVGIG (reference sequence). CDR3 length: 19 residues. V lost 3 bases and J lost 5; bases outside the gene matches: 22. CDR3 sequence reads: CAWSPRGAGAGGGENEQYF. The CDR3 nucleotides read TGTGCCTGGAGCCCCCGAGGGGCAGGAGCGGGGGGGGGAGAGAACGAGCAGTACTTC. The full variable domain, rest sourced from reference TRBV30 and TRBJ2-7, is SQTIHQWPATLVQPVGSPLSLECTVEGTSNPNLYWYRQAAGRGLQLLFYSVGIGQISSEVPQNLSASRPQDRQFILSSKKLLLSDSGFYLCAWSPRGAGAGGGENEQYFGPGTRLTVT.

The chain is built from TRBV5-6 and TRBJ1-5, with no clear D. The CDR3 loop spans 13 amino acids. The germline V gene encodes CDR1 SGHDT and CDR2 YYEEEE. The V end was cut by 1 base, the J end by 5 bases, with 7 bases between. The CDR3 loop reads CASSLQRDQPQHF. The CDR3 bases are TGTGCCAGCAGCTTGCAACGGGATCAGCCCCAGCATTTT.

V gene TRBV6-5 combines with J gene TRBJ2-7; 9 bases agree with TRBD1. Trimming took 4 bases from V and 5 from J; bases not matched to a gene: 6. The CDR3 is 14 residues long. Germline CDR1 is MNHEY and CDR2 is SVGAGI. The CDR3 sequence is CASSSWTGEHEQYF. CDR3 nucleotides: TGTGCCAGCAGTTCGTGGACAGGGGAGCACGAGCAGTACTTC.

The chain has TRBV4-2 and TRBJ2-1; TRBD2 agrees at 9 bases. CDR1 is LGHNA and CDR2 is YNFKEQ in the germline V gene. Trimming cost V 1 base and J 0 bases; bases outside gene matches: 4. The CDR3 runs 17 residues. CDR3 sequence: CASSQVSGGRSYNEQFF. The DNA of the CDR3 is TGTGCCAGCAGCCAAGTGAGCGGGGGGCGCTCCTACAATGAGCAGTTCTTC.

The V and J genes are TRBV25-1 and TRBJ1-4; the D is unclear. The V gene lost 8 bases and the J gene lost 4 bases, with 11 bases spanning the gap. CDR3 length equals 13 residues. Germline V gives CDR1 MGHDK, CDR2 SYGVNS. The CDR3 loop is CASGEGINEKLFF. Here the CDR3 DNA reads TGTGCCAGCGGCGAGGGTATTAATGAAAAACTGTTTTTT.

As concerns this clone: An end of the junction differs from the germline gene, which may be a read error. The chain carries TRBV30 and TRBJ1-2; D remains ambiguous. The CDR3 extends over 12 amino acids. Per the germline V gene, CDR1 is GTSNPN and CDR2 is SVGIG (reference sequence). The CDR3 region has the DNA TGTGCCTGGAACCGGGAGAACTATGGCTACCCCTTC. Protein: CAWNRENYGYPF.

In its sample, this clone was seen a few times. J is TRBJ2-7 and V is TRBV27; 11 bases line up with TRBD2. The CDR3 has 15 amino acids. V lost 5 bases and J lost 2; bases outside the gene matches: 5. Looked up from germline, CDR1 is MNHEY and CDR2 is SMNVEV (reference sequence). The CDR3 reads CASSPQLAGAYEQYF. As DNA, the CDR3 is TGTGCCAGCAGTCCCCAACTAGCGGGAGCCTACGAGCAGTACTTC.

The V and J genes are TRBV6-5 and TRBJ2-7, with 11 nucleotides matching TRBD2. In germline, CDR1 is MNHEY, CDR2 SVGAGI. Trimming removed 7 bases from V and 7 bases from J; junction bases left unmatched: 12. The CDR3 spans 15 residues. The CDR3 region is CASNPGSGRAQEQYF. Here the CDR3 DNA reads TGTGCCAGCAACCCCGGTAGCGGGAGGGCCCAAGAGCAGTACTTC.

This clone has just one count. V and J are TRBV6-4 and TRBJ2-3, with no clear D. The V gene's germline CDR1 is MRHNA and CDR2 SNTAGT. This CDR3 has 13 amino acids. V lost 3 bases and J lost 2, with 6 bases in between. The CDR3 spells CASSEQVTDTQYF. DNA for the CDR3: TGTGCCAGCAGTGAACAAGTCACAGATACGCAGTATTTT.

The rearrangement uses TRBV5-6 and TRBJ1-1; D not certain. V was clipped by 1 base and J by 1 base, with 8 bases between them. This CDR3 has 14 amino acids. Germline CDR1 and CDR2: SGHDT and YYEEEE. The CDR3 DNA reads TGTGCCAGCAGCTTGAGACAAACGAACACTGAAGCTTTCTTT. It codes for CASSLRQTNTEAFF.

The rearrangement joins TRBV5-1 to TRBJ1-1; no reliable D call. Germline CDR1 SGHRS, CDR2 YFSETQ. There are 13 residues in the CDR3. V was pared by 1 base and J by 1 base, with 5 bases between. This CDR3 reads CASSLRQNTEAFF. The CDR3 DNA reads as TGCGCCAGCAGCTTGCGACAGAACACTGAAGCTTTCTTT.

The chain has TRBV6-1 and TRBJ1-1, with 8 bases aligning to TRBD1. CDR1 is MNHNS and CDR2 is SASEGT in the germline V gene. With 6 bases clipped from V and 4 bases from J, the junction kept 1 base outside the gene matches. The CDR3 has 12 amino acids. CDR3 sequence reads: CASRTGGTEAFF. The DNA of the CDR3 is TGTGCCAGCAGAACAGGGGGCACTGAAGCTTTCTTT.

The rearrangement links TRBV28 to TRBJ2-5, with D possibly TRBD2 on 6 matching bases. Germline V gene data show CDR1 as MDHEN and CDR2 as SYDVKM. Trimming cost V 5 bases and J 7 bases, with 11 bases left between them. The CDR3 runs 12 residues. Here the CDR3 reads CASSQEGGTQYF. The DNA of the CDR3 is TGTGCCAGCAGTCAGGAGGGCGGGACCCAGTACTTC. Based on the CDR3 plus reference TRBV28 and TRBJ2-5, the full variable domain is DVKVTQSSRYLVKRTGEKVFLECVQDMDHENMFWYRQDPGLGLRLIYFSYDVKMKEKGDIPEGYSVSREKKERFSLILESASTNQTSMYLCASSQEGGTQYFGPGTRLLVL.

V and J are TRBV7-9 and TRBJ2-7; TRBD1 aligns across 8 bases. CDR1 and CDR2 from the germline V gene are SEHNR and FQNEAQ (reference sequence). The CDR3 totals 13 residues. The junction had 12 bases not matched to a gene; V was cut back by 5 bases and J by 12 bases. CDR3 nucleotides: TGTGCCAGCAGCCAAGGACAGGGCATCCCGCCGTACTTC. This gives the protein CASSQGQGIPPYF.

The rearrangement links TRBV7-8 to TRBJ1-5, with D tentatively TRBD1 (6 bases). The CDR3 length is 15 residues. Germline CDR1 reads SGHVS; CDR2 reads FQNEAQ. The V and J ends lost 6 bases and 0 bases respectively, with 12 bases between them. The CDR3 reads CASSSGTYSNQPQHF. CDR3 DNA: TGTGCCAGCAGTTCCGGGACATATAGCAATCAGCCCCAGCATTTT.